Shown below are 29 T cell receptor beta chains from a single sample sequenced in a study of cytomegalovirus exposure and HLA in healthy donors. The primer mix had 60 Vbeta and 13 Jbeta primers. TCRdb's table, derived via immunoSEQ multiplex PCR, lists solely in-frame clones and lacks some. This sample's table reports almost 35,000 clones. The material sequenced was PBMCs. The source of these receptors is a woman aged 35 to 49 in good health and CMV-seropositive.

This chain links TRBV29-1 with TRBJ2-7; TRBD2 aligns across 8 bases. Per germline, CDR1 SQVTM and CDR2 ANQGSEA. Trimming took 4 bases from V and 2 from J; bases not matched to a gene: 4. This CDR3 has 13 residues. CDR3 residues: CSVVSGSAYEQYF. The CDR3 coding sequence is TGCAGCGTTGTAAGCGGGAGCGCCTACGAGCAGTACTTC.

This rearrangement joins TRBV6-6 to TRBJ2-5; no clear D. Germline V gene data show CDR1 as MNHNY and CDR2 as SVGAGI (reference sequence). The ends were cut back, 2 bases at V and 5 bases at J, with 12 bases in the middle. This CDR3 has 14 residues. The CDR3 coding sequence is TGTGCCAGCAGTTACCCGTCGAGTACGGAGACCCAGTACTTC. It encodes CASSYPSSTETQYF.

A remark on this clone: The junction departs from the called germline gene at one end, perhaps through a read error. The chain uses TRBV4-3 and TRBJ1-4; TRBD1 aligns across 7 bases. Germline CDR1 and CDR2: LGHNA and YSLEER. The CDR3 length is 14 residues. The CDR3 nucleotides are TGCGCCAGCAGTCAAGGGTGGACAGGCGAAAAACTGTTTTTT. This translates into CASSQGWTGEKLFF.

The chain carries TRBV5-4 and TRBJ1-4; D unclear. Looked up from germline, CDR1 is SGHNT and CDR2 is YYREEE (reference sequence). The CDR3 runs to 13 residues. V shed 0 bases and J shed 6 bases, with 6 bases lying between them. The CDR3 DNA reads TGTGCCAGCAGCTTGGAGCGGGATGAAAAACTGTTTTTT. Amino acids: CASSLERDEKLFF.

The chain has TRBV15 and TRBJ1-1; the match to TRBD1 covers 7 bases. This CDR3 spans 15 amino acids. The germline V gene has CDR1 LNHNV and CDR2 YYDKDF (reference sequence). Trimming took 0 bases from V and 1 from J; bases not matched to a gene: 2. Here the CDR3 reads CATSREGDRNTEAFF. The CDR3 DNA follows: TGTGCCACCAGCAGAGAGGGGGACAGGAACACTGAAGCTTTCTTT. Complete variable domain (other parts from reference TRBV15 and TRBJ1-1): DAMVIQNPRYQVTQFGKPVTLSCSQTLNHNVMYWYQQKSSQAPKLLFHYYDKDFNNEADTPDNFQSRRPNTSFCFLDIRSPGLGDTAMYLCATSREGDRNTEAFFGQGTRLTVV.

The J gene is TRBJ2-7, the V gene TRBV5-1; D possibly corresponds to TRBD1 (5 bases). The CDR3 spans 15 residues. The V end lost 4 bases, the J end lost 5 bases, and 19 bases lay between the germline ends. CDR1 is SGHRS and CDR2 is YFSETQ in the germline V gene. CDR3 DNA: TGCGCCAGCAGCCGGACCGGGCCTAGGGGCGACGAGCAGTACTTC. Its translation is CASSRTGPRGDEQYF.

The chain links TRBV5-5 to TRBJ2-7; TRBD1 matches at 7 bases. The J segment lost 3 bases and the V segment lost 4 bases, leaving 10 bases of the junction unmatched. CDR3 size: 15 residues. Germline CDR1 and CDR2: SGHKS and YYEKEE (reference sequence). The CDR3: CASSVGQGVFYEQYF. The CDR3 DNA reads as TGTGCCAGCAGCGTGGGGCAGGGGGTGTTCTACGAGCAGTACTTC.

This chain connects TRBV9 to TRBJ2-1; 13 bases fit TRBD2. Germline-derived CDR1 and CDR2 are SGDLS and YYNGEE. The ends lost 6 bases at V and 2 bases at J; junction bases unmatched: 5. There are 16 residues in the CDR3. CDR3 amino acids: CASTGGTSGAYNEQFF. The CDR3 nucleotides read TGTGCCAGCACCGGGGGGACTAGCGGGGCCTACAATGAGCAGTTCTTC.

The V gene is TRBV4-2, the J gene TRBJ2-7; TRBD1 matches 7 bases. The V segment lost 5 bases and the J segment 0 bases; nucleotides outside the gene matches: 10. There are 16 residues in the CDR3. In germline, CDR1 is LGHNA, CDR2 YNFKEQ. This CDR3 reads CASSKGGQLNSYEQYF. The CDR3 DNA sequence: TGTGCCAGCAGCAAAGGGGGACAGCTCAACTCCTACGAGCAGTACTTC.

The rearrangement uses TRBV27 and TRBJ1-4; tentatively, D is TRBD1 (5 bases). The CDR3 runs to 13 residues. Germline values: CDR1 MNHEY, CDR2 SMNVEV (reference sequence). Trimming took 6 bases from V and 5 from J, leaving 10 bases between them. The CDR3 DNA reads TGTGCCAGCAGGCGACGACAGAATGAAAAACTGTTTTTT. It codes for CASRRRQNEKLFF.

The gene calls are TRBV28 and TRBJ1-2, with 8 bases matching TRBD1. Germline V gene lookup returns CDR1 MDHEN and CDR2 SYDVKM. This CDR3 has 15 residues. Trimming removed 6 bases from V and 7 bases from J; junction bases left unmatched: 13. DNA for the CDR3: TGTGCCAGCAGCCTCCCAGGGGGCTTAAGAGGTGGCTACACCTTC. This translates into CASSLPGGLRGGYTF.

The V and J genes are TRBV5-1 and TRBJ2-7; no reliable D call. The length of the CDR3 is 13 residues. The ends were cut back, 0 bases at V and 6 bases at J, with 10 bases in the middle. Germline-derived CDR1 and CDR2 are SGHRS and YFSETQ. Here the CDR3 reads CASSLGRTTEQYF. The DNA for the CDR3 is TGCGCCAGCAGCTTGGGTCGAACTACCGAGCAGTACTTC.

CDR3 bases: TGTGCCAGCAGTTATAACTCTGGAAACACCATATATTTT. The encoded protein is CASSYNSGNTIYF. This rearrangement joins TRBV6-5 to TRBJ1-3; D unclear. Germline V CDR1 and CDR2: MNHEY, SVGAGI. The CDR3 has 13 amino acids. Trimming stripped 3 bases from V and 0 bases from J, with 3 bases between.

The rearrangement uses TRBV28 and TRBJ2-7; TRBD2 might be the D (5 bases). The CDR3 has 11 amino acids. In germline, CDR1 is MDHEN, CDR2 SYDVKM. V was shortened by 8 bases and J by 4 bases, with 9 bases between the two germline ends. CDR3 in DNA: TGTGCCAGCGGACGGAGGTACGAGCAGTACTTC. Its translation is CASGRRYEQYF.

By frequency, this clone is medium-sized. The CDR3 DNA follows: TGTGCCAGCAGTTTGGCATGGAATGAGCAGTTCTTC. It specifies CASSLAWNEQFF. The chain carries TRBV28 and TRBJ2-1; D unresolved. Trimming took off 3 bases at V and 7 bases at J, with 7 bases between the two ends. This CDR3 spans 12 amino acids. CDR1 is MDHEN and CDR2 is SYDVKM in the germline V gene.

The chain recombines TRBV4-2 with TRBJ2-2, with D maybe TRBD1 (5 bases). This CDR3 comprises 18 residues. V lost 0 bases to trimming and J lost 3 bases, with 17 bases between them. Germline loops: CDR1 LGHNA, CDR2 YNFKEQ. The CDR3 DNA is TGTGCCAGCAGCCAAGACGCGTCCCGGGTGGGGCACACCGGGGAGCTGTTTTTT. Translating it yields CASSQDASRVGHTGELFF.

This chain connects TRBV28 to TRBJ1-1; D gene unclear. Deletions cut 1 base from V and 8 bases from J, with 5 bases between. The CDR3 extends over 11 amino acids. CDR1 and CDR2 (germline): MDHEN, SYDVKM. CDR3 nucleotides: TGTGCCAGCAGTTTATTCAGGGAAGCTTTCTTT. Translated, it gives CASSLFREAFF.

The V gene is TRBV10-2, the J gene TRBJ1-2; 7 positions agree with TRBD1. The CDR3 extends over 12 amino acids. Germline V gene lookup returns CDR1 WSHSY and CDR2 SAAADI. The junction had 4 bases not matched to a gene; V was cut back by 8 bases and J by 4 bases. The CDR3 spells CASRRDSYGYTF. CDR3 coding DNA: TGCGCCAGCCGACGGGACAGCTATGGCTACACCTTC.

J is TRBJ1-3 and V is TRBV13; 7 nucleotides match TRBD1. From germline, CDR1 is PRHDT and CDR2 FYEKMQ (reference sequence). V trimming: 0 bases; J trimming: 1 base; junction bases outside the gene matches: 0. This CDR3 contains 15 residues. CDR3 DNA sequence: TGTGCCAGCAGCTTAGGGGGACAGTCTGGAAACACCATATATTTT. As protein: CASSLGGQSGNTIYF.

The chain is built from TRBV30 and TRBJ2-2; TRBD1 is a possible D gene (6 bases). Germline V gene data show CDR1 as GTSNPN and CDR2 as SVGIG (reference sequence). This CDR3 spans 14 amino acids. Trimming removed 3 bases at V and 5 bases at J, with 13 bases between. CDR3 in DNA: TGTGCCTGGAGCAGGGGAGTTGAGACCGGGGAGCTGTTTTTT. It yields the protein CAWSRGVETGELFF.

CDR3: CASSLGGTAGANVLTF. In nucleotides, the CDR3 is TGCGCCAGCAGCTTGGGAGGTACTGCTGGGGCCAACGTCCTGACTTTC. V is TRBV5-1 and J is TRBJ2-6, with unresolved D. The CDR3 length is 16 residues. CDR1 and CDR2 (germline): SGHRS, YFSETQ. Trimming stripped 0 bases from V and 2 bases from J, with 9 bases between.

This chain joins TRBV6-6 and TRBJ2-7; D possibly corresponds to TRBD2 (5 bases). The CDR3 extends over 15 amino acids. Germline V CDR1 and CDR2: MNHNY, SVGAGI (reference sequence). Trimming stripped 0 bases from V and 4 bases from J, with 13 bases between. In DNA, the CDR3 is TGTGCCAGCAGTTACTCTCCGGCGGGCGGTTACGAGCAGTACTTC. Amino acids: CASSYSPAGGYEQYF.

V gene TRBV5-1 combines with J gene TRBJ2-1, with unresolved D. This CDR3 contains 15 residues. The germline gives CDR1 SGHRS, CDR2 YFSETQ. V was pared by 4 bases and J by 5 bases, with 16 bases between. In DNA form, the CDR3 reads TGCGCCAGCAGCCCCGAGGATCCTACCAACAATGAGCAGTTCTTC. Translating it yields CASSPEDPTNNEQFF.

CDR3 protein: CASSLQQGGYEQYF. The CDR3 DNA reads TGTGCCAGCAGCCTTCAACAGGGTGGCTACGAGCAGTACTTC. V and J are TRBV7-2 and TRBJ2-7; D possibly corresponds to TRBD1 (6 bases). Germline lookup yields CDR1 SGHTA and CDR2 FQGNSA. V was pared by 5 bases and J by 3 bases, with 14 bases between. The CDR3 loop spans 14 amino acids.

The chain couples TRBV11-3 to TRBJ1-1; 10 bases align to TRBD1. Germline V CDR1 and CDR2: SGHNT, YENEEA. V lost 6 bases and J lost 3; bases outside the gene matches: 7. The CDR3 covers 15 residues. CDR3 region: CASSSSGTGDTEAFF. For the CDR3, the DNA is TGTGCCAGCAGTTCGTCCGGGACAGGGGACACTGAAGCTTTCTTT. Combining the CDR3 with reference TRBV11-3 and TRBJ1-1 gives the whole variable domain EAGVVQSPRYKIIEKKQPVAFWCNPISGHNTLYWYLQNLGQGPELLIRYENEEAVDDSQLPKDRFSAERLKGVDSTLKIQPAELGDSAVYLCASSSSGTGDTEAFFGQGTRLTVV.

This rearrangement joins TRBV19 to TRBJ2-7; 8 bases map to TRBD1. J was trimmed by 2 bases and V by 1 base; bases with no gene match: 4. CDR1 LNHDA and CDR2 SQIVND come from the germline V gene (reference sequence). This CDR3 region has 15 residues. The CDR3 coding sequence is TGTGCCAGTAGTATAGCAGGGGGCGGAACCTACGAGCAGTACTTC. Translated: CASSIAGGGTYEQYF.

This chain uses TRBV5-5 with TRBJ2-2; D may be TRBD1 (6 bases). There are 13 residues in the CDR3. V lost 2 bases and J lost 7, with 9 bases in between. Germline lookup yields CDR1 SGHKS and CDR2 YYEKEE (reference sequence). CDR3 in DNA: TGTGCCAGCAGCTTAACAGGGAACGGGGAGCTGTTTTTT. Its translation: CASSLTGNGELFF. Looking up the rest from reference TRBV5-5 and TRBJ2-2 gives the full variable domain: DAGVTQSPTHLIKTRGQQVTLRCSPISGHKSVSWYQQVLGQGPQFIFQYYEKEERGRGNFPDRFSARQFPNYSSELNVNALLLGDSALYLCASSLTGNGELFFGEGSRLTVL.

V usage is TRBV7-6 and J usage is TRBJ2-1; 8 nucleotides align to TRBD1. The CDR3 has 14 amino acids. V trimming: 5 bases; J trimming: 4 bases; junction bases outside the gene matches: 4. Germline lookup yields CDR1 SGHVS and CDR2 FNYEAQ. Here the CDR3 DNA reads TGTGCCAGCAGCCTAGACAGGGGTTACAATGAGCAGTTCTTC. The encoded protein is CASSLDRGYNEQFF. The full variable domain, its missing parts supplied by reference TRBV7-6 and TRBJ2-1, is GAGVSQSPRYKVTKRGQDVALRCDPISGHVSLYWYRQALGQGPEFLTYFNYEAQQDKSGLPNDRFSAERPEGSISTLTIQRTEQRDSAMYRCASSLDRGYNEQFFGPGTRLTVL.

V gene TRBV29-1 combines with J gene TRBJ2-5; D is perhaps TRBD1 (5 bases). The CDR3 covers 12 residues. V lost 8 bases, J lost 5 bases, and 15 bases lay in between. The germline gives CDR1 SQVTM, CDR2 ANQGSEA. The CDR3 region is CSWVGAQETQYF. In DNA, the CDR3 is TGCAGCTGGGTAGGGGCTCAGGAGACCCAGTACTTC.